Listed below are T cell receptor beta chains from one sample, sequenced in a study of glioma-infiltrating T cells. TCRdb reprocessed the multiplex PCR reads via MiXCR and lists one record per CDR3 protein. Here the sample spans a few hundred thousand distinct CDR3 sequences, about two fifths being singletons. Sequencing was carried out using glioma tissue, nonneoplastic brain tissue, or PBMCs (not recorded which). The source of these receptors is a human donor with low-grade glioma or glioblastoma, undergoing nonglioma brain surgery, or in good health (not recorded which). Both conserved end residues are part of each CDR3. The D gene is left open where the match is weak. Size values are once, few and many counts, or a class for expanded clones, and some rows have none.

d_gene,v_gene,abundance,j_gene,CDR3aa,CDR3nt
TRBD2,TRBV20-1,.,TRBJ2-3,CSAPIPLAGVDTQYF,TGCAGTGCTCCCATTCCTCTAGCGGGAGTGGATACGCAGTATTTT
.,TRBV4-3,.,TRBJ2-4,CASSQDVLASPFSKNIQYF,TGCGCCAGCAGCCAAGATGTTCTAGCTAGCCCGTTTTCCAAAAACATTCAGTACTTC
.,TRBV24-1,few,TRBJ2-1,CATSEARGGNYNEQFF,TGTGCCACCAGTGAGGCGAGAGGGGGTAACTACAATGAGCAGTTCTTC
.,TRBV19,few,TRBJ1-5,CASSISSNQPQHF,TGTGCCAGTAGTATCAGTAGCAATCAGCCCCAGCATTTT
.,TRBV7-6,.,TRBJ2-5,CASRAGWGRETQYF,TGTGCCAGCAGGGCGGGATGGGGACGAGAGACCCAGTACTTC
TRBD2,TRBV7-2,.,TRBJ2-1,CASSQALAGGGEQFF,TGTGCCAGCAGCCAAGCACTAGCGGGAGGGGGTGAGCAGTTCTTC
TRBD2,TRBV12-3/TRBV12-4,once,TRBJ2-3,CASSLLAGAMRTDTQYF,TGTGCCAGCAGTTTACTAGCGGGAGCCATGCGCACAGATACGCAGTATTTT
.,TRBV6-1,.,TRBJ2-7,CASSEVTPRPHEQYF,TGTGCCAGCAGTGAAGTGACCCCTCGGCCTCACGAGCAGTACTTC
TRBD2,TRBV10-3,.,TRBJ2-7,CVTRRGAGVAEQYF,TGTGTCACCCGGCGGGGGGCGGGAGTGGCGGAGCAGTACTTC
TRBD1,TRBV4-2,once,TRBJ2-7,CASGQGGTETYEQYF,TGTGCCAGCGGCCAAGGTGGGACAGAAACCTACGAGCAGTACTTC
TRBD2,TRBV4-3,many,TRBJ2-5,CASSQGSGNGETQYF,TGCGCCAGCAGCCAAGGTAGCGGGAACGGTGAGACCCAGTACTTC
TRBD1,TRBV29-1,.,TRBJ2-1,CSVLRDRDGNEQFF,TGCAGCGTTCTCCGGGACAGAGACGGGAATGAGCAGTTCTTC
.,TRBV11-3,.,TRBJ2-3,CASSGRGTDTQYF,TGTGCCAGCAGCGGGCGAGGGACAGATACGCAGTATTTT
.,TRBV7-9,.,TRBJ2-5,CASSLGALCPRETQYF,TGTGCCAGCAGCTTGGGCGCCTTGTGCCCGCGAGAGACCCAGTACTTC
.,TRBV6-6,few,TRBJ2-7,CASSSHRDMKTYEQYF,TGTGCCAGCAGTTCTCACCGGGACATGAAGACCTACGAGCAGTACTTC
TRBD1,TRBV11-3,.,TRBJ1-2,CASTGDRGPEDYGYTF,TGTGCCAGCACCGGGGACAGGGGGCCCGAGGACTATGGCTACACCTTC
TRBD1,TRBV6-1,many,TRBJ1-5,CASIQGVNQPQHF,TGTGCCAGTATACAGGGGGTTAATCAGCCCCAGCATTTT
.,TRBV6-5,few,TRBJ2-1,CASSYPGHQSDEQFF,TGTGCCAGCAGTTACCCGGGACACCAGTCGGATGAGCAGTTCTTC
.,TRBV6-2/TRBV6-3,few,TRBJ2-5,CAISVAEETQYF,TGTGCCATCAGTGTGGCAGAGGAGACCCAGTACTTC
TRBD2,TRBV3-1,.,TRBJ2-1,CASRPSGRASNEQFF,TGTGCCAGCAGACCTAGCGGGAGGGCCAGCAATGAGCAGTTCTTC
.,TRBV28,.,TRBJ1-2,CASTRKDAYTF,TGTGCCAGCACCCGAAAGGATGCCTACACCTTC
.,TRBV29-1,.,TRBJ1-1,CSVVGVEGSTEAFF,TGCAGCGTTGTGGGAGTGGAGGGATCGACTGAAGCTTTCTTT
.,TRBV12-3/TRBV12-4,.,TRBJ1-2,CASSLSGPYGYTF,TGTGCCAGCAGTCTCTCTGGCCCATATGGCTACACCTTC
.,TRBV25-1,.,TRBJ2-2,CASSKGSLNTGELFF,TGTGCCAGCAGTAAGGGCTCCTTGAACACCGGGGAGCTGTTTTTT
TRBD1,TRBV25-1,few,TRBJ2-2,CASSESAGGTGELFF,TGTGCCAGCAGTGAATCCGCAGGGGGCACCGGGGAGCTGTTTTTT
.,TRBV12-3/TRBV12-4,.,TRBJ2-2,CASSLTHLMNTGELFF,TGTGCCAGCAGTTTGACACATCTAATGAACACCGGGGAGCTGTTTTTT
.,TRBV19,.,TRBJ1-6,CASSIRPEEDSPLHF,TGTGCCAGTAGTATTCGCCCAGAGGAGGATTCACCCCTCCACTTT
TRBD2,TRBV4-3,few,TRBJ2-1,CASSQYPKGTSGYNEQFF,TGCGCCAGCAGCCAGTACCCGAAAGGGACTAGCGGCTACAATGAGCAGTTCTTC
TRBD2,TRBV27,many,TRBJ2-3,CASSPIASGRRTDTQYF,TGTGCCAGCAGTCCAATCGCAAGCGGGAGGCGCACAGATACGCAGTATTTT
.,TRBV10-3,few,TRBJ2-1,CAISDIRNEQFF,TGTGCCATCAGTGACATAAGGAATGAGCAGTTCTTC
.,TRBV6-1,many,TRBJ1-6,CASSEYSRSPLHF,TGTGCCAGCAGTGAATACAGCAGGTCACCCCTCCACTTT
.,TRBV19,few,TRBJ1-6,CASSMTGELGANWNSPLHF,TGTGCCAGTAGTATGACGGGGGAGCTTGGGGCAAATTGGAATTCACCCCTCCACTTT
TRBD2,TRBV7-2,.,TRBJ2-3,CASSLRASGRADTQYF,TGTGCCAGCAGCTTAAGAGCTAGCGGGAGGGCAGATACGCAGTATTTT
.,TRBV7-2,many,TRBJ2-7,CASSLGGRNSYEQYF,TGTGCCAGCAGCTTGGGGGGACGTAACTCCTACGAGCAGTACTTC
TRBD1,TRBV5-4,.,TRBJ2-3,CASSYSRQGATDTQYF,TGTGCCAGCAGCTACTCCCGACAGGGGGCGACAGATACGCAGTATTTT
TRBD2,TRBV20-1,once,TRBJ2-1,CSARLGTSGNHEQFF,TGCAGTGCCCGACTCGGGACTAGCGGGAACCATGAGCAGTTCTTC
TRBD1,TRBV5-1,.,TRBJ2-3,CASSAETGGLTDTQYF,TGCGCCAGCAGCGCCGAGACAGGGGGGCTCACAGATACGCAGTATTTT
TRBD1,TRBV27,.,TRBJ2-6,CASSSQGTGANVLTF,TGTGCCAGCAGTTCACAGGGGACCGGGGCCAACGTCCTGACTTTC
.,TRBV20-1,few,TRBJ2-5,CSARGIRDRPQETQYF,TGCAGTGCTAGAGGCATCCGGGACCGACCCCAAGAGACCCAGTACTTC
TRBD1,TRBV29-1,.,TRBJ1-2,CSVEDPLGRGRYGYTF,TGCAGCGTTGAAGACCCCTTAGGCAGGGGGCGTTATGGCTACACCTTC
TRBD1,TRBV7-2,many,TRBJ2-7,CASSGMGQVGSYEQYF,TGTGCCAGCAGCGGTATGGGACAGGTTGGCTCCTACGAGCAGTACTTC
TRBD2,TRBV20-1,.,TRBJ2-1,CSASEDVAGGTSYNEQFF,TGCAGTGCTAGTGAGGACGTTGCGGGAGGTACCTCCTACAATGAGCAGTTCTTC
TRBD1,TRBV27,.,TRBJ2-1,CASRRDSPFNEQFF,TGTGCCAGCAGACGGGACAGTCCATTCAATGAGCAGTTCTTC
.,TRBV18,few,TRBJ2-7,CASSPTGTDYEQYF,TGTGCCAGCTCACCAACAGGTACTGACTACGAGCAGTACTTC
TRBD1,TRBV6-5,.,TRBJ2-1,CATSLIVRQGNEQFF,TGTGCCACCAGCCTAATAGTGAGACAGGGCAATGAGCAGTTCTTC
.,TRBV4-1,.,TRBJ2-7,CASSKSSLSTYEQYF,TGCGCCAGCAGCAAAAGCAGCCTCTCCACCTACGAGCAGTACTTC
.,TRBV20-1,.,TRBJ2-3,CSARRPVERSTDTQYF,TGCAGTGCTAGACGCCCGGTGGAAAGAAGCACAGATACGCAGTATTTT
.,TRBV7-9,.,TRBJ1-3,CASNPVVGPSGNTIYF,TGTGCCAGCAACCCGGTAGTGGGACCATCTGGAAACACCATATATTTT
TRBD2,TRBV20-1,.,TRBJ2-5,CSAKGLAGEETQYF,TGCAGTGCTAAGGGACTAGCGGGAGAAGAGACCCAGTACTTC
TRBD2,TRBV28,.,TRBJ2-3,CASSLREGYTDTQYF,TGTGCCAGCAGTTTGCGGGAGGGTTACACAGATACGCAGTATTTT
.,TRBV5-5,.,TRBJ1-1,CASSVDSLRFTEAFF,TGTGCCAGCAGCGTCGACAGTTTGAGATTCACTGAAGCTTTCTTT
.,TRBV28,few,TRBJ1-3,CASSLGGAGNTIYF,TGTGCCAGCAGTTTAGGAGGAGCTGGAAACACCATATATTTT
.,TRBV6-2/TRBV6-3,few,TRBJ2-2,CASSSPRQNTGELFF,TGTGCCAGCAGTTCCCCTCGACAGAACACCGGGGAGCTGTTTTTT
.,TRBV27,many,TRBJ2-1,CASAPGRAREQFF,TGTGCCAGTGCCCCGGGAAGGGCACGTGAGCAGTTCTTC
.,TRBV6-1,few,TRBJ2-2,CASSESPGGSGELFF,TGTGCCAGCAGTGAATCCCCTGGCGGGTCGGGGGAGCTGTTTTTT
TRBD2,TRBV6-2/TRBV6-3,.,TRBJ2-1,CASSYTSDPYNEQFF,TGTGCCAGCAGTTACACTAGCGATCCCTACAATGAGCAGTTCTTC
.,TRBV28,.,TRBJ2-6,CASSDQGPGANVLTF,TGTGCCAGCAGCGATCAGGGCCCTGGGGCCAACGTCCTGACTTTC
.,TRBV20-1,.,TRBJ2-7,CSARDGGGPYEQYF,TGCAGTGCTAGAGATGGAGGGGGACCTTACGAGCAGTACTTC
TRBD2,TRBV20-1,few,TRBJ2-5,CSAAGAQETQYF,TGCAGTGCAGCGGGAGCCCAAGAGACCCAGTACTTC